One sample yielded the 30 T cell receptor beta chains listed below, sequenced in a study of human T cells and chemical hapten exposure. Time point: pre-sensitization, week 0. As for treatment: therapeutic diphenylcyclopropenone sensitization with weekly scalp DPC. Via MiXCR, TCRdb re-called the RACE reads, giving one row per CDR3 protein. The sample lists around 62,000 distinct CDR3 sequences, 6.7% occurring once. The input for sequencing was whole blood, taken in connection with sensitization to the hapten diphenylcyclopropenone (DPC). These receptor sequences come from a woman aged 30 to 39 with alopecia areata. Some clones in this sample may be carry-over from other donors' samples.

There are many counts of this clonotype. As DNA, the CDR3 is TGTGCCAGCAGCTTGAACACTGAAGCTTTCTTT. Amino acids: CASSLNTEAFF. V is TRBV5-6 and J is TRBJ1-1; D is ambiguous. V lost 1 base to trimming and J lost 2 bases, with 0 bases between them. The CDR3 length is 11 residues. Germline V lookup: CDR1 SGHDT, CDR2 YYEEEE.

This clonotype has at least ten counts. The chain links TRBV6-5 to TRBJ2-3; 7 nucleotides match TRBD2. The CDR3 has 16 amino acids. The ends lost 0 bases at V and 2 bases at J; junction bases unmatched: 5. Germline CDR1 reads MNHEY; CDR2 reads SVGAGI. CDR3 in amino acids: CASSYSQRGLTDTQYF. The CDR3 DNA reads TGTGCCAGCAGTTACTCCCAGCGGGGCCTCACAGATACGCAGTATTTT.

There are many counts of this clonotype. The J gene is TRBJ1-5, the V gene TRBV5-5; TRBD1 agrees at 7 bases. The CDR3 contains 15 residues. Germline loops: CDR1 SGHKS, CDR2 YYEKEE (reference sequence). V was clipped by 4 bases and J by 3 bases; unmatched bases: 7. CDR3 DNA: TGTGCCAGCAGCGCGACAGGGAGGCTCAATCAGCCCCAGCATTTT. Translation: CASSATGRLNQPQHF. Full variable domain (outside the CDR3, taken from reference TRBV5-5 and TRBJ1-5): DAGVTQSPTHLIKTRGQQVTLRCSPISGHKSVSWYQQVLGQGPQFIFQYYEKEERGRGNFPDRFSARQFPNYSSELNVNALLLGDSALYLCASSATGRLNQPQHFGDGTRLSIL.

The V and J genes are TRBV6-5 and TRBJ1-3; D remains ambiguous. CDR3 length: 19 amino acids. The V end was cut by 3 bases, the J end by 0 bases, with 21 bases between. Germline loops: CDR1 MNHEY, CDR2 SVGAGI. The CDR3 coding sequence is TGTGCCAGCAGTTATGAATCGTTCTTGAGGCCTAACTCTGGAAACACCATATATTTT. Amino acids: CASSYESFLRPNSGNTIYF.

For this clonotype: This clone may be a read error of a much larger clone one base away. The CDR3 reads CASSQTGGAPYGYTF. CDR3 DNA sequence: TGTGCCAGCAGCCAGACAGGGGGCGCACCCTATGGCTACACCTTC. The chain recombines TRBV2 with TRBJ1-2; 10 positions agree with TRBD1. The CDR3 contains 15 residues. The V gene end was trimmed by 6 bases and the J gene end by 4 bases; junction bases not matched to a gene: 8. Per the germline V gene, CDR1 is SNHLY and CDR2 is FYNNEI.

This clonotype was seen a handful of times. The chain is built from TRBV3-1 and TRBJ1-5; D unresolved. Deletions cut 2 bases from V and 6 bases from J, with 8 bases between. The CDR3 length is 13 residues. Looked up from germline, CDR1 is LGHDT and CDR2 is YNNKEL (reference sequence). The CDR3 sequence is CASSQTLGQPQHF. Here the CDR3 DNA reads TGTGCCAGCAGCCAAACTTTGGGTCAGCCCCAGCATTTT.

This clonotype was seen many times. This chain joins TRBV27 and TRBJ2-3, with a weak D call TRBD2 (7 bases). The CDR3 consists of 13 residues. Trimming removed 6 bases from V and 3 bases from J, with 10 bases in between. The germline V gene has CDR1 MNHEY and CDR2 SMNVEV (reference sequence). The CDR3, as DNA: TGTGCCAGCAGAGGGGGGGGGACAGATACGCAGTATTTT. It translates to CASRGGGTDTQYF.

This clonotype was observed many times. The chain employs TRBV15 and TRBJ2-7, with D tentatively TRBD1 (6 bases). Germline assignment: CDR1 LNHNV and CDR2 YYDKDF (reference sequence). V gave up 2 bases and J gave up 6 bases, with 17 bases separating them. The CDR3 spans 15 residues. CDR3 amino acids: CATSRYDQGILEQYF. The CDR3 DNA sequence: TGTGCCACCAGCAGATACGACCAGGGGATTCTCGAGCAGTACTTC.

There are many counts of this clonotype. The chain joins TRBV2 to TRBJ2-5; 11 nucleotides match TRBD2. From germline, CDR1 is SNHLY and CDR2 FYNNEI. Trimming cost V 8 bases and J 3 bases; bases outside gene matches: 5. The CDR3 is 14 amino acids. The CDR3 sequence: CASSTSGGKETQYF. The CDR3 coding sequence is TGTGCCAGCTCCACTAGCGGGGGTAAAGAGACCCAGTACTTC. The full variable domain, with the rest looked up from reference TRBV2 and TRBJ2-5, is EPEVTQTPSHQVTQMGQEVILRCVPISNHLYFYWYRQILGQKVEFLVSFYNNEISEKSEIFDDQFSVERPDGSNFTLKIRSTKLEDSAMYFCASSTSGGKETQYFGPGTRLLVL.

The chain recombines TRBV15 with TRBJ1-5; D is unresolved. Trimming left V 0 bases short and J 6 bases short, with 9 bases between. Germline V gene sequence: CDR1 LNHNV, CDR2 YYDKDF (reference sequence). This CDR3 comprises 14 residues. The CDR3, as DNA: TGTGCCACCAGCAGAGATCGCGGAGGTCAGCCCCAGCATTTT. This gives the protein CATSRDRGGQPQHF.

This clonotype was detected many times. The V gene is TRBV25-1, the J gene TRBJ1-5; maybe TRBD1 (6 bases). V dropped 8 bases and J dropped 5 bases, with 13 bases sitting between them. Germline assignment: CDR1 MGHDK and CDR2 SYGVNS. This CDR3 comprises 13 residues. CDR3 coding DNA: TGTGCCAGCCGGATGGGGGGCGATCAGCCCCAGCATTTT. Translating it yields CASRMGGDQPQHF.

This clonotype has only a few counts. V and J are TRBV30 and TRBJ1-1; D ambiguous. V lost 0 bases and J lost 8, with 7 bases in between. CDR3 length: 11 amino acids. Germline V gives CDR1 GTSNPN, CDR2 SVGIG (reference sequence). The CDR3 loop is CAWSVRSEAFF. For the CDR3, the DNA is TGTGCCTGGAGTGTCCGGAGCGAAGCTTTCTTT.

In this sample, this clonotype turned up many times. The chain couples TRBV5-1 to TRBJ2-7; a possible D gene is TRBD2 (5 bases). This CDR3 is 14 amino acids long. Germline V gives CDR1 SGHRS, CDR2 YFSETQ. V gave up 0 bases and J gave up 5 bases, with 12 bases separating them. The chain's CDR3 is CASSLGPAADEQYF. As DNA, the CDR3 is TGCGCCAGCAGCTTGGGGCCCGCAGCGGACGAGCAGTACTTC.

V usage is TRBV5-1 and J usage is TRBJ1-1, with a weak D call TRBD1 (5 bases). Per the germline V gene, CDR1 is SGHRS and CDR2 is YFSETQ. The CDR3 sequence is 17 residues long. Trimming stripped 0 bases from V and 1 base from J, with 16 bases between. This chain's CDR3 is CASSLAVMGEKNTEAFF. The DNA for the CDR3 is TGCGCCAGCAGCTTGGCCGTCATGGGGGAGAAGAACACTGAAGCTTTCTTT.

This clonotype was counted a few times. The genes are TRBV10-2 and TRBJ2-2, with D uncertain. The CDR3 spans 12 residues. Germline V gene sequence: CDR1 WSHSY, CDR2 SAAADI. The ends were cut back, 7 bases at V and 6 bases at J, with 9 bases in the middle. The CDR3 DNA follows: TGCGCCAGCACATTAGGCGCCGGGGAGCTGTTTTTT. Its protein is CASTLGAGELFF.

This clonotype has at least ten counts. The chain links TRBV6-5 to TRBJ2-7; a possible D gene is TRBD1 (6 bases). The V end was cut by 6 bases, the J end by 0 bases, with 15 bases between. This CDR3 is 15 amino acids long. CDR1 and CDR2 (germline): MNHEY, SVGAGI. DNA of the CDR3: TGTGCCAGCAGGAGTCGGACAGAGAACTCCTACGAGCAGTACTTC. It encodes CASRSRTENSYEQYF.

V gene TRBV19 combines with J gene TRBJ1-5; D gene uncertain. V lost 9 bases, J lost 0 bases, and 12 bases lay in between. Germline assignment: CDR1 LNHDA and CDR2 SQIVND (reference sequence). There are 14 residues in the CDR3. The CDR3 coding sequence is TGTGCCAGCCGCTCTGAGTATAGCAATCAGCCCCAGCATTTT. It encodes CASRSEYSNQPQHF.

This clonotype was observed a handful of times. The chain has TRBV10-3 and TRBJ1-3, with TRBD1 as a possible D gene (6 bases). The CDR3 extends over 14 amino acids. CDR1 and CDR2 (germline): ENHRY, SYGVKD. Trimming stripped 8 bases from V and 1 base from J, with 12 bases between. The CDR3 region is CAIWEQGSGNTIYF. The CDR3 region has the DNA TGTGCCATCTGGGAACAGGGTTCTGGAAACACCATATATTTT.

Ten or more counts support this clonotype. This rearrangement joins TRBV29-1 to TRBJ1-4; D is undetermined. V lost 6 bases and J lost 8, with 10 bases in between. There are 11 residues in the CDR3. From germline, CDR1 is SQVTM and CDR2 ANQGSEA. CDR3 DNA: TGCAGCGTGCGGGTTTTCGAAAAACTGTTTTTT. Its protein is CSVRVFEKLFF.

In this sample, this clonotype turned up a few times. V gene TRBV20-1 combines with J gene TRBJ1-2; D is perhaps TRBD1 (5 bases). The CDR3 has 14 residues. Germline CDR1 is DFQATT and CDR2 is SNEGSKA (reference sequence). With 1 base removed from V and 2 bases from J, the gap between germline ends came to 11 bases. This chain's CDR3 is CSARGGGDNYGYTF. In nucleotides, the CDR3 is TGCAGTGCTAGAGGGGGAGGGGACAACTATGGCTACACCTTC.

This clonotype has at least ten counts. This chain uses TRBV20-1 with TRBJ1-5; 9 bases line up with TRBD1. Per the germline V gene, CDR1 is DFQATT and CDR2 is SNEGSKA (reference sequence). V was clipped by 2 bases and J by 7 bases; unmatched bases: 15. The CDR3 totals 17 residues. CDR3 region: CSARLTKGQGKRQPQHF. The CDR3 coding sequence is TGCAGTGCTAGACTCACAAAGGGACAGGGTAAAAGACAGCCCCAGCATTTT.

This clonotype was counted ten times or more. V is TRBV21-1 and J is TRBJ1-5; the table assigns TRBD1, which was not confirmed against the DNA. TRBV21-1 is labeled a pseudogene. CDR3 length equals 23 residues. CDR3 protein: CASSKYYFGDWYRSFVSNQPQHF. CDR3 nucleotide sequence: TGTGCCAGCAGCAAATATTACTTCGGAGACTGGTACAGGTCTTTCGTTAGCAATCAGCCCCAGCATTTT.

In this sample, this clonotype turned up a few times. The J gene is TRBJ1-2, the V gene TRBV6-2 or TRBV6-3; possibly TRBD1 for D (5 bases). In germline, CDR1 is MNHEY, CDR2 SVGEGT. The CDR3 length is 12 residues. Trimming pared 5 bases from V and 3 bases from J, leaving 7 bases between. CDR3 in amino acids: CASSQGDYGYTF. CDR3 nucleotides: TGTGCCAGCAGTCAAGGGGACTATGGCTACACCTTC.

This clonotype was detected only a few times. The chain joins TRBV2 to TRBJ1-2; possibly TRBD1 for D (6 bases). The V and J ends lost 7 bases and 5 bases respectively, with 17 bases between them. From germline, CDR1 is SNHLY and CDR2 FYNNEI. The CDR3 has 14 amino acids. CDR3 nucleotides: TGTGCCAGCACCCCGTCAGGGGTTGGGTATGGCTACACCTTC. Translating it yields CASTPSGVGYGYTF.

This clonotype was found many times. The V gene is TRBV7-6, the J gene TRBJ2-1, with 7 bases that match TRBD1. Per germline, CDR1 SGHVS and CDR2 FNYEAQ. The CDR3 has 15 residues. J gave up 2 bases and V 5 bases, and 6 bases lay outside the gene matches. Written as DNA, the CDR3 is TGTGCCAGCAGCCCGACAGGGTCACCCTACAATGAGCAGTTCTTC. Encoded protein: CASSPTGSPYNEQFF. Based on the CDR3 plus reference TRBV7-6 and TRBJ2-1, the full variable domain is GAGVSQSPRYKVTKRGQDVALRCDPISGHVSLYWYRQALGQGPEFLTYFNYEAQQDKSGLPNDRFSAERPEGSISTLTIQRTEQRDSAMYRCASSPTGSPYNEQFFGPGTRLTVL.

This clonotype was recorded many times. The chain combines TRBV20-1 with TRBJ1-1, with a possible D match to TRBD1 (6 bases). The CDR3 has 12 residues. In germline, CDR1 is DFQATT, CDR2 SNEGSKA (reference sequence). The ends were cut back, 6 bases at V and 3 bases at J, with 11 bases in the middle. The CDR3 sequence: CSAVQGDTEAFF. The CDR3 bases are TGCAGTGCGGTACAGGGAGACACTGAAGCTTTCTTT.

This clonotype appeared many times. The J gene is TRBJ1-4, the V gene TRBV30; weak D call: TRBD1 (6 bases). CDR3 length equals 13 residues. The germline V and J ends were trimmed by 6 bases and 8 bases, with 16 bases remaining between them. Germline V CDR1 and CDR2: GTSNPN, SVGIG (reference sequence). The CDR3 reads CACRTASLEKLFF. In DNA form, the CDR3 reads TGTGCCTGCCGGACAGCCTCCTTGGAAAAACTGTTTTTT.

In this sample, this clonotype turned up many times. The V call is TRBV5-6, the J call TRBJ2-7, with D perhaps matching TRBD1 or TRBD2 (5 bases each). Per germline, CDR1 SGHDT and CDR2 YYEEEE. The CDR3 sequence is 14 residues long. Trimming removed 2 bases at V and 2 bases at J, with 11 bases between. Written as DNA, the CDR3 is TGTGCCAGCAGCTTCGCCGGGACGGCCTACGAGCAGTACTTC. This translates into CASSFAGTAYEQYF.

This clonotype has a count of ten or more. The germline gene is not matched at one end of the junction; a read error may be the cause. The rearrangement joins TRBV7-7 to TRBJ2-1; D may be TRBD1 or TRBD2 (5 bases each). This CDR3 has 14 residues. Germline V gene sequence: CDR1 SSHAT, CDR2 FNYEAQ (reference sequence). The CDR3 DNA follows: TGTGCTAGCAGCCCAGGGAGCTCCTACAATGAGCAGTTCTTC. Translating it yields CASSPGSSYNEQFF.

In its sample, this clonotype was seen many times. This chain joins TRBV30 and TRBJ1-2; D is undetermined. The CDR3 contains 12 residues. V was cut by 0 bases and J by 7 bases, with 9 bases left in between. CDR1 is GTSNPN, CDR2 SVGIG, per germline (reference sequence). In DNA, the CDR3 is TGTGCCTGGAGTGTGGGCGGGCCTGGCTACACCTTC. This encodes CAWSVGGPGYTF.